The present entry profiles one TCR beta chain with its context. The sample comes from a study of blood T cell repertoires in COVID-19. The assay was immunoSEQ multiplex PCR, and TCRdb's table has in-frame clones only and misses some. Counted here are about 58,000 clones, 60% to 85% occurring once; the ten biggest clones make up approximately 4.9%. This CDR3 spans 14 amino acids. J lost 2 bases, V lost 6 bases, and 5 bases had no gene match. Germline values: CDR1 MDHEN, CDR2 SYDVKM. Sequenced material: peripheral blood. The sequence came from a human donor in a cohort sampled during active COVID-19. V gene TRBV28 combines with J gene TRBJ2-7; 9 positions match TRBD2. The CDR3 DNA reads as TGTGCCAGCAGACAAAGCGGGAGGCCCTACGAGCAGTACTTC. Translation gives CASRQSGRPYEQYF.